This T cell receptor (beta chain) was observed in a study of control samples from healthy donors and cancer patients. Germline-derived CDR1 and CDR2 are LNHDA and SQIVND (reference sequence). Trimming left V 11 bases short and J 0 bases short, with 13 bases between. CDR3 length: 13 residues. Clones were sequenced by immunoSEQ multiplex PCR, and TCRdb holds only the in-frame ones, with some missing. The sample holds 90,000 to 130,000 clones, approximately 84% seen once. The receptor comes from a man in his late teens or twenties in good health. Sequencing was done on a sample of blood. This chain links TRBV19 with TRBJ1-2; D gene uncertain. CDR3 residues: CASQPGANYGYTF. In DNA, the CDR3 is TGTGCCTCCCAACCCGGGGCTAACTATGGCTACACCTTC.